This note documents a single T cell receptor (beta chain) sequence. Its antigen remains unidentified. Base qualities are not provided; no much larger clone lies one nucleotide away. CD4+ T cells from unexposed donors were collected before the COVID-19 pandemic (2011-2018). Naive and memory CD4+ T cells were separated from cryopreserved PBMCs by CD4 enrichment followed by EasySep naive CD4+ T cell enrichment. The leukapheresis product used for the unexposed donors was purchased from a commercial source. Ficoll-Paque PLUS gradient centrifugation was used to isolate PBMCs from either whole blood or leukapheresis product. PBMCs were either cryopreserved at -140 degrees C or used fresh in the expansion assay. The QIAamp Micro DNA Kit was used to extract genomic DNA from the CD4+ T cells. V drops 7 bases and J drops 4 bases, leaving 6 bases in between. CDR3 length: 11 amino acids, cysteine to phenylalanine. Of all the DNA, just the CDR3 is kept, 33 bases in frame from base 1. From a lookup of the germline V gene, CDR1 and CDR2 are KGHDR and SFDVKD.

Uncultured naive and memory CD4+ T cell DNA received deep-resolution immunoSEQ TCR-beta sequencing. In the source study's methods: During preprocessing, nonproductive sequences were removed, along with CDR3s that did not begin with C, did not end with F or W, or were shorter than 7 amino acids. Cultured and uncultured naive and memory CD4+ repertoires were searched for previously identified spike- and CEF-reactive CDR3s. CDR3 homology was measured as pairwise Levenshtein distance, computed with the stringdist R package after trimming three terminal residues from each end. What TCRdb holds here is the immuneACCESS table cut down to in-frame rearrangements. Part of the clones is not present; checked against another copy, under half of the missing clones reflect an unresolved V gene, and the others are unexplained. Clone size and the V and J calls come from that table; the DNA yielded D and trimming. This sample lists about 68,000 clones; over 85% were detected once. The ten top clones hold approximately 0.21% of the sample.

This sample is part of a study of CD4 T cells in relation to SARS-CoV-2 and coronaviruses (dated by TCRdb to the early 2020s). In the study overall: Shared crossreactive spike epitopes were mapped to their HLA restriction using patient-derived lymphoblastoid cell lines. Memory CD4+ T cell crossreactivity between SARS-CoV-2 and common cold coronavirus spike proteins was assessed at the TCR clonotype level in the study. The Adaptive Biotechnologies TCR-sequencing kit was used to sequence samples from three pre-COVID donors and the naive versus memory experiments, whereas other data were Illumina-based. A different TCR-beta assay, based on Illumina, was used to sequence expansion assays from other donors in the study.

Beyond this particular receptor, the publication reports: Sequencing of naive versus memory cells indicated that the assay detects memory recall responses, not primary responses primed during culture. Since the crossreactivity analysis centred on spike protein, crossreactivity against other viral proteins was not assessed. Significantly weaker SARS-CoV-2-driven expansion was shown by crossreactive clones than by monoreactive clones, consistent with antigenic imprinting. Memory CD4+ clonotypes crossrecognizing SARS-CoV-2 and at least one common cold coronavirus spike were found in around 65% of donors. Small numbers of patients and of tested TCRs were a limitation of the study. No donor contributed both pre-pandemic and post-infection samples, which limited tracing the source of pre-existing responses.

The chain employs TRBV24-1 and TRBJ1-2, with the D gene too uncertain to name. Sequencing was done on a sample of naive CD4+ T cells from PBMCs. This specimen's cell subset or site label, interpreted: naive CD4+ T cells isolated by negative enrichment. The clonotype comes from a human donor in good health. CDR3 reads: CATSQGYGYTF. The sequenced DNA is TGTGCCACCAGCCAAGGCTATGGCTACACCTTC.